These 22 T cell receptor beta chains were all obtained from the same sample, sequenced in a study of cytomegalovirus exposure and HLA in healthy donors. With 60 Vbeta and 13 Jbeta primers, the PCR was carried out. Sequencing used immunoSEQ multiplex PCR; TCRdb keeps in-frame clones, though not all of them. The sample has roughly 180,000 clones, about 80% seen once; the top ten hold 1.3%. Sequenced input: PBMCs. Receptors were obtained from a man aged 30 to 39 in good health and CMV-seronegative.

The DNA for the CDR3 is TGTGCCAGCAGCGAACACCAGGGATCACCCCTCCACTTT. It is translated as CASSEHQGSPLHF. The chain recombines TRBV7-3 with TRBJ1-6, with D maybe TRBD1 (5 bases). Trimming took 5 bases from V and 10 from J, leaving 12 bases between them. Per the germline V gene, CDR1 is SGHTA and CDR2 is FQGTGA. The CDR3 length is 13 residues. Filled out from reference TRBV7-3 and TRBJ1-6, the complete variable domain reads GAGVSQTPSNKVTEKGKYVELRCDPISGHTALYWYRQSLGQGPEFLIYFQGTGAADDSGLPNDRFFAVRPEGSVSTLKIQRTERGDSAVYLCASSEHQGSPLHFGNGTRLTVT.

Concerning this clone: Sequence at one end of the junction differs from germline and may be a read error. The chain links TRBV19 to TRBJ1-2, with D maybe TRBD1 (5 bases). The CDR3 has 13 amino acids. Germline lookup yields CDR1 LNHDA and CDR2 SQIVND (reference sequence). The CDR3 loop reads CAGRGRANYGYTF. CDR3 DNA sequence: TGTGCCGGTAGGGGCAGGGCTAACTATGGCTACACCTTC.

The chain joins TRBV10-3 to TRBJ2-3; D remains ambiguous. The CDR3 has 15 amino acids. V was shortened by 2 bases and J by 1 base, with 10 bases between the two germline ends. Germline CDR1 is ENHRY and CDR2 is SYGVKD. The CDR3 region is CAISEGSTGTDTQYF. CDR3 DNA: TGTGCCATCAGTGAGGGCTCCACCGGCACAGATACGCAGTATTTT.

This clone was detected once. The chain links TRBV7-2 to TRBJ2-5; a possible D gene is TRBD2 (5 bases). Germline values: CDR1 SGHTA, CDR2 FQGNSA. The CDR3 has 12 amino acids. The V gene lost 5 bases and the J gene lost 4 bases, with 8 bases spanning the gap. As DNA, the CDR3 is TGTGCCAGCAGCGACGCGGGAGAGACCCAGTACTTC. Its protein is CASSDAGETQYF.

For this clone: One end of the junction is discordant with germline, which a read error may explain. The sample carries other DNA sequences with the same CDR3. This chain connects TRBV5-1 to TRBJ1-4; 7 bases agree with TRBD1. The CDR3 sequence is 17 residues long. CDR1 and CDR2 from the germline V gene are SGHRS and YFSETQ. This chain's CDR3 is CASSLAGQLATNEKLFF. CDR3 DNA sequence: TGCGCCAGCAGCTTGGCGGGACAGTTGGCAACTAATGAAAAATTGTTTTTT.

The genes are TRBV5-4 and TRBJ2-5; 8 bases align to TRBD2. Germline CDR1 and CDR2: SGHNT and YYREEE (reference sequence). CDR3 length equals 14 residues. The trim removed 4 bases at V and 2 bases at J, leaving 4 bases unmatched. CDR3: CASSRASGQETQYF. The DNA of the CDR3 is TGTGCCAGCAGCCGCGCTAGCGGGCAAGAGACCCAGTACTTC.

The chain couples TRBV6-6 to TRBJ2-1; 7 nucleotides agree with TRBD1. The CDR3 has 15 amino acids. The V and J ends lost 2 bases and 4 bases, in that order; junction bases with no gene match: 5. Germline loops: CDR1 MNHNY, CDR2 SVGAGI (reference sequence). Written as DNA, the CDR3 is TGTGCCAGCAGTTACCAGGGACAGAGATACAATGAGCAGTTCTTC. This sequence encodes CASSYQGQRYNEQFF.

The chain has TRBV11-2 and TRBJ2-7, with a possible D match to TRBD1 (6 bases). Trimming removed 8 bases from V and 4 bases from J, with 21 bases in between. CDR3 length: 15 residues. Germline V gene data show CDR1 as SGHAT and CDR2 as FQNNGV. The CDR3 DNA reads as TGTGCCAGCCCTAGGGCGGGCAGCCAGGGGTACGAGCAGTACTTC. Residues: CASPRAGSQGYEQYF.

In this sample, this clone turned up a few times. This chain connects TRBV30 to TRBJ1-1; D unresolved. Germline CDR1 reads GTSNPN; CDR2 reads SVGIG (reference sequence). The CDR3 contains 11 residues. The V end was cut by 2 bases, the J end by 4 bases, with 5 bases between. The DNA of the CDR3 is TGTGCCTGGAGTCCCCGCACTGAAGCTTTCTTT. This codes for CAWSPRTEAFF. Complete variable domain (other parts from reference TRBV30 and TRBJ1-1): SQTIHQWPATLVQPVGSPLSLECTVEGTSNPNLYWYRQAAGRGLQLLFYSVGIGQISSEVPQNLSASRPQDRQFILSSKKLLLSDSGFYLCAWSPRTEAFFGQGTRLTVV.

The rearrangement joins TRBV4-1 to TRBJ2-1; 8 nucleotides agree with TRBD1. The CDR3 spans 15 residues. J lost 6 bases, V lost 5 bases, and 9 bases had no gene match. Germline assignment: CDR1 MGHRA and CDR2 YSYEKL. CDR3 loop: CASSDYRGYGNEQFF. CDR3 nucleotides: TGCGCCAGCAGCGACTACAGGGGGTATGGCAATGAGCAGTTCTTC.

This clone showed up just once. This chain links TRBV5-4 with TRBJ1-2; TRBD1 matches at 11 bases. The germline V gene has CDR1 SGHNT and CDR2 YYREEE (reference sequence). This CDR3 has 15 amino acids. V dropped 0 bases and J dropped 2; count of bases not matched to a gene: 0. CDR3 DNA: TGTGCCAGCAGCTTGGGGACAGGGGGCAACTATGGCTACACCTTC. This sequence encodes CASSLGTGGNYGYTF.

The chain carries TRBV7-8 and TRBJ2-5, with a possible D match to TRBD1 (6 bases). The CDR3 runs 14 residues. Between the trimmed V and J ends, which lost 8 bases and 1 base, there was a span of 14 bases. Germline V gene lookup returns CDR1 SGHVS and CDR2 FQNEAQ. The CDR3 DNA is TGTGCCAGCGTCAAACAGGGTGGCCAAGAGACCCAGTACTTC. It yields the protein CASVKQGGQETQYF.

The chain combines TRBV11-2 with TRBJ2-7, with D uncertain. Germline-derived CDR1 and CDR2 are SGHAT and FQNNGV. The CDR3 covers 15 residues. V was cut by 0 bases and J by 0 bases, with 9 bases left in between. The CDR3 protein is CASSLDRSSSYEQYF. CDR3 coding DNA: TGTGCCAGCAGCTTAGACAGGTCAAGCTCCTACGAGCAGTACTTC.

This chain's CDR3 is CARGASGRGYEQYF. Written as DNA, the CDR3 is TGTGCCAGGGGGGCTAGCGGGAGGGGCTACGAGCAGTACTTC. The chain combines TRBV2 with TRBJ2-7; 12 positions match TRBD2. The CDR3 totals 14 residues. Germline trimming cut 9 bases from V and 3 bases from J; bases unmatched to any gene: 6. Germline V gene sequence: CDR1 SNHLY, CDR2 FYNNEI.

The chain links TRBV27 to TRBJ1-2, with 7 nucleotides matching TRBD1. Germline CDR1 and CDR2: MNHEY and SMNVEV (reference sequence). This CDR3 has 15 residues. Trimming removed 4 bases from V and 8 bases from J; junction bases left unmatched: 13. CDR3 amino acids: CASSWSGGSFGGYTF. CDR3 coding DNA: TGTGCCAGCAGTTGGTCAGGGGGGTCTTTCGGAGGCTACACCTTC.

CDR3 nucleotide sequence: TGTGCCAGCGGAAATCAGGTTTCCTACGAGCAGTACTTC. It yields the protein CASGNQVSYEQYF. This chain links TRBV7-9 with TRBJ2-7; unclear D gene. The CDR3 totals 13 residues. Deletions cut 8 bases from V and 1 base from J, with 12 bases between. Looked up from germline, CDR1 is SEHNR and CDR2 is FQNEAQ (reference sequence).

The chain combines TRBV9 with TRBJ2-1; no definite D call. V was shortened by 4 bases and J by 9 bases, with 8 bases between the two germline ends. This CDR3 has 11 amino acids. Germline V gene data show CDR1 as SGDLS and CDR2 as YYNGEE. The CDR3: CASSPGGEQFF. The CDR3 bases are TGTGCCAGCAGCCCCGGCGGTGAGCAGTTCTTC.

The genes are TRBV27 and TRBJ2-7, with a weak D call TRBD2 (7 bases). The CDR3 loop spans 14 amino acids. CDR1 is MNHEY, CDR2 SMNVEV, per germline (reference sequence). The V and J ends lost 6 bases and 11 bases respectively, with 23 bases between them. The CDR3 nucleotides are TGTGCCAGCAGCCCCGCGGGGGCCCGGACTAGTGAGTACTTC. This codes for CASSPAGARTSEYF.

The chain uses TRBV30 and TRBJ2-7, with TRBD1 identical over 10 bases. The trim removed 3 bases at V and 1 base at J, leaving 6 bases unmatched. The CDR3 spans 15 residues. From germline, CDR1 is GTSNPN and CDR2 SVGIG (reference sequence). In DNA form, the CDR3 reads TGTGCCTGGAGCGAGGGACAGGGGCTATCCTACGAGCAGTACTTC. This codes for CAWSEGQGLSYEQYF. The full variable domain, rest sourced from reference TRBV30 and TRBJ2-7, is SQTIHQWPATLVQPVGSPLSLECTVEGTSNPNLYWYRQAAGRGLQLLFYSVGIGQISSEVPQNLSASRPQDRQFILSSKKLLLSDSGFYLCAWSEGQGLSYEQYFGPGTRLTVT.

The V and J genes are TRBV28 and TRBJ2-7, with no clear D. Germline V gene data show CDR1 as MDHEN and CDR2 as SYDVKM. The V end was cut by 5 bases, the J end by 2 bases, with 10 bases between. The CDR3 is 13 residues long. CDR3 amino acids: CASSSPGAYEQYF. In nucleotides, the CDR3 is TGTGCCAGCAGTAGCCCAGGTGCCTACGAGCAGTACTTC.

In DNA, the CDR3 is TGTGCCAGCAGTTACTCGACGGGGAGGGAGCAGTACTTC. It encodes CASSYSTGREQYF. This chain uses TRBV6-5 with TRBJ2-7, with a weak D call TRBD2 (6 bases). The ends were cut back, 0 bases at V and 7 bases at J, with 10 bases in the middle. Germline V CDR1 and CDR2: MNHEY, SVGAGI. The CDR3 length is 13 residues.

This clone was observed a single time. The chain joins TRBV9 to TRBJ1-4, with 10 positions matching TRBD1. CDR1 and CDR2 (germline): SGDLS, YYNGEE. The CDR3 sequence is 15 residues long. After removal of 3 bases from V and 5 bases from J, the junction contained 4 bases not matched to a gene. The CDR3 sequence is CASSAPGQGNEKLFF. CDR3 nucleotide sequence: TGTGCCAGCAGCGCGCCGGGACAGGGGAATGAAAAACTGTTTTTT.